Listed here are 12 T cell receptor beta chains from one sample, sequenced in a study of technical replicates of blood from a few donors. Data came from immunoSEQ multiplex PCR; TCRdb stores just in-frame clones and leaves some out. The sample includes tens of thousands of clones, 94% of them seen just once. Sample: T cells isolated from PBMCs. These receptors came from a human donor in good health.

The gene calls are TRBV14 and TRBJ2-7; 13 bases are a match to TRBD2. The CDR3 totals 17 residues. Germline-derived CDR1 and CDR2 are SGHDN and FVKESK. V shed 0 bases and J 2 bases; nucleotides not matched to a gene: 4. This chain's CDR3 is CASSQDGLAGAPYEQYF. In DNA, the CDR3 is TGTGCCAGCAGCCAAGACGGACTAGCGGGGGCCCCCTACGAGCAGTACTTC.

In nucleotides, the CDR3 is TGTGCCAGCAGTTCCCTGGGGGAGGGAAATAGCAATCAGCCCCAGCATTTT. Residues: CASSSLGEGNSNQPQHF. This chain connects TRBV27 to TRBJ1-5; a weak D match, TRBD1 (5 bases). V was cut by 4 bases and J by 0 bases, with 16 bases left in between. This CDR3 has 17 residues. Germline CDR1 MNHEY, CDR2 SMNVEV (reference sequence).

This clone has more than one count but fewer than ten. The chain is built from TRBV7-2 and TRBJ1-5, with a tentative D call TRBD1 (6 bases). The CDR3 consists of 18 residues. Deletions cut 5 bases from V and 1 base from J, with 21 bases between. Germline V lookup: CDR1 SGHTA, CDR2 FQGNSA. This CDR3 reads CASSTQHREGSSNQPQHF. In DNA form, the CDR3 reads TGTGCCAGCAGCACTCAACACAGGGAAGGCAGCAGCAATCAGCCCCAGCATTTT.

This chain joins TRBV5-6 and TRBJ1-4; 8 nucleotides agree with TRBD1. The V gene's germline CDR1 is SGHDT and CDR2 YYEEEE. The CDR3 spans 15 residues. V shed 5 bases, J shed 8 bases, and the junction held 11 bases outside the gene matches. The CDR3 is CASSSRRGLDEKLFF. For the CDR3, the DNA is TGTGCCAGCAGTTCCCGCAGGGGGCTTGACGAAAAACTGTTTTTT. Full variable domain (rest looked up from reference TRBV5-6 and TRBJ1-4): DAGVTQSPTHLIKTRGQQVTLRCSPKSGHDTVSWYQQALGQGPQFIFQYYEEEERQRGNFPDRFSGHQFPNYSSELNVNALLLGDSALYLCASSSRRGLDEKLFFGSGTQLSVL.

The chain joins TRBV5-1 to TRBJ2-7, with no clear D. Between the trimmed V and J ends, which lost 3 bases and 0 bases, there was a span of 10 bases. The CDR3 runs to 14 residues. The germline V gene has CDR1 SGHRS and CDR2 YFSETQ. In nucleotides, the CDR3 is TGCGCCAGCAGCTCGGCAGGTCCCTCCTACGAGCAGTACTTC. It codes for CASSSAGPSYEQYF.

J is TRBJ1-5 and V is TRBV6-5; the D gene is possibly TRBD1 (6 bases). From germline, CDR1 is MNHEY and CDR2 SVGAGI. V lost 7 bases and J 1 base, leaving 14 bases between the germline ends. The CDR3 has 15 amino acids. The CDR3 spells CASNPTGGSNQPQHF. The DNA of the CDR3 is TGTGCCAGCAACCCGACGGGGGGCAGCAATCAGCCCCAGCATTTT.

V is TRBV5-1 and J is TRBJ1-3, with D maybe TRBD1 (6 bases). The CDR3 totals 15 residues. The V gene lost 0 bases and the J gene lost 1 base, with 8 bases spanning the gap. From germline, CDR1 is SGHRS and CDR2 YFSETQ. The CDR3 protein is CASSLADRSGNTIYF. CDR3 nucleotides: TGCGCCAGCAGCTTGGCCGACAGGTCTGGAAACACCATATATTTT.

J is TRBJ2-1 and V is TRBV5-1; 8 bases agree with TRBD2. The V segment lost 1 base and the J segment 0 bases; nucleotides outside the gene matches: 0. Germline CDR1 is SGHRS and CDR2 is YFSETQ. This CDR3 is 15 amino acids long. The CDR3 region has the DNA TGCGCCAGCAGCTTGCTAGCGGGCTCCTACAATGAGCAGTTCTTC. As protein: CASSLLAGSYNEQFF.

In its sample, this clone was seen once. This rearrangement joins TRBV10-1 to TRBJ2-1; the D gene is possibly TRBD1 (6 bases). Germline-derived CDR1 and CDR2 are WNHNN and SYGVQD (reference sequence). The CDR3 length is 12 residues. Trimming pared 3 bases from V and 8 bases from J, leaving 8 bases between. CDR3 DNA: TGCGCCAGCAGTGAACAGGGTGATGAGCAGTTCTTC. Its translation: CASSEQGDEQFF.

There are a few counts of this clone. The rearrangement links TRBV2 to TRBJ1-1; the D gene is possibly TRBD1 (6 bases). The germline gives CDR1 SNHLY, CDR2 FYNNEI. CDR3 length: 13 residues. V lost 7 bases, J lost 6 bases, and 15 bases lay in between. The CDR3 spells CASTVQGRPEAFF. In nucleotides, the CDR3 is TGTGCCAGCACTGTACAGGGTAGGCCTGAAGCTTTCTTT.

The chain joins TRBV14 to TRBJ2-7; 11 bases line up with TRBD2. J lost 2 bases, V lost 3 bases, and 12 bases had no gene match. Germline values: CDR1 SGHDN, CDR2 FVKESK. The CDR3 is made up of 18 amino acids. The CDR3 spells CASSHTSGRALPTYEQYF. The CDR3 region has the DNA TGTGCCAGCAGCCACACTAGCGGGAGAGCTTTGCCTACCTACGAGCAGTACTTC. Drawing the rest from reference TRBV14 and TRBJ2-7, the complete variable domain is EAGVTQFPSHSVIEKGQTVTLRCDPISGHDNLYWYRRVMGKEIKFLLHFVKESKQDESGMPNNRFLAERTGGTYSTLKVQPAELEDSGVYFCASSHTSGRALPTYEQYFGPGTRLTVT.

The chain carries TRBV18 and TRBJ2-1; D might be TRBD2 (5 bases). V lost 3 bases to trimming and J lost 1 base, with 10 bases between them. The CDR3 covers 15 residues. CDR1 KGHSH and CDR2 LQKENI come from the germline V gene. CDR3 in amino acids: CASSPVSGSYNEQFF. CDR3 nucleotides: TGTGCCAGCTCACCGGTCAGCGGTTCCTACAATGAGCAGTTCTTC.